This paragraph reports one T cell receptor (beta chain). The source of the sample is a study of T cell responses to AZD1222 COVID-19 vaccine. TCRdb keeps only in-frame clones here, not all; method: immunoSEQ multiplex PCR. The table records 90,000 to 150,000 clones, roughly 90% of them present only once. The germline gives CDR1 SGHKS, CDR2 YYEKEE (reference sequence). The ends were cut back, 5 bases at V and 4 bases at J, with 13 bases in the middle. The CDR3 covers 15 residues. The gene calls are TRBV5-5 and TRBJ1-6; D is perhaps TRBD1 (5 bases). Material: peripheral blood, obtained on day 0 of AZD1222 vaccination. This clonotype originated in an adult in good health. The CDR3 DNA sequence: TGTGCCAGCAGTTATGGGGGAGGTTATAATTCACCCCTCCACTTT. Amino acid sequence: CASSYGGGYNSPLHF.